This section outlines one T cell receptor (beta chain) sequence together with its context. Its antigen is unknown. No per-base quality is available; no much larger clone lies one base away. The sample originates from a study of blood T cell repertoires in COVID-19 (dated by TCRdb to between 2020 and 2021). Describing the broader study: The collaborator samples originated in the United States, Italy and Spain and spanned the acute and convalescent phases of COVID-19. A de-identified subject ID, COVID-19 status, age in years and sex were almost always included in the sample metadata. Where HLA class I and class II types were available, the types were taken from metadata supplied by the sample provider, not from assay-based typing. Samples were obtained from the ongoing ImmuneRACE study (first 160 participants) and from about 1,300 subjects provided by 6 global collaborators. A freely available public database, intended as a resource for researchers studying the immune response to SARS-CoV-2, is where the repertoires were released. The prospective study material was composed of cDNA or gDNA derived from T cells, B-cell-depleted T cells, or PBMCs. Deeply sampled blood TCRbeta repertoires from subjects exposed to, actively infected with, or recovered from COVID-19 were included in the dataset. General findings and caveats noted by the study authors: The amount of clinical and demographic metadata varied by source and participant and was provided uncurated.

The germline V gene gives CDR1 as SGHTA and CDR2 as FQGNSA. V sheds 1 base and J sheds 2 bases, leaving 9 bases between their ends. The CDR3 covers 15 residues, taking in both the cysteine and the phenylalanine. Just the 45-base CDR3 DNA is kept, in frame starting at base 1. TCRbeta CDR3 regions were amplified from genomic DNA by means of the immunoSEQ Assay, a bias-controlled multiplex PCR. The paper's processing steps were these. Within the assay, amplification of reference gene primers was used to estimate how many nucleated cells each sample contained. Sequence reads were collapsed and filtered to measure the absolute abundance of every unique TCRbeta CDR3 rearrangement. For each sample, productive Simpson clonality was calculated as the square root of Simpson's diversity index over productive rearrangements. TCRdb re-hosts the immuneACCESS table, in-frame sequences only. Its copies lack some clones; in the studies checked, an unresolved V gene accounts for under half of them, and the cause for the rest is not known. The V and J calls and clone size come from that table; D and trimming were worked out from the DNA. This sample has about 100,000 clones in its table, and 65% to 90% of those were observed once. 2% to 3% of the sample comes from the top ten.

In the prospective study, participants were about 18 to 100 years old, resided in about two dozen geographic areas of the United States, and were enrolled through a virtual design. In the prospective study, participants were assigned to cohorts based on the clinical history participants reported in a screening survey and a study questionnaire. Recovered participants in ImmuneRACE Cohort 3 were defined by two consecutive negative NP/OP PCR tests, clearance by a healthcare professional, or resolution of symptoms. Mobile phlebotomists in the prospective study collected whole blood, serum and a nasopharyngeal or oropharyngeal swab from every participant. Participants in the prospective study had the option to provide additional blood draws and questionnaires over a roughly 2-month period. Before DNA extraction, blood samples from the prospective study were shipped at room temperature or frozen.

The sample consisted of PBMCs or T cells enriched from blood (not recorded which). The rearranged segments are TRBV7-2 and TRBJ2-1; TRBD2 might be the D gene, on 6 matching bases. The clonotype was recovered from a woman aged 45-60 years who had recovered from COVID-19. The sequenced DNA is TGTGCCAGCAGCTTAGGGGACTTTACCTACAATGAGCAGTTCTTC. This translates into CASSLGDFTYNEQFF.